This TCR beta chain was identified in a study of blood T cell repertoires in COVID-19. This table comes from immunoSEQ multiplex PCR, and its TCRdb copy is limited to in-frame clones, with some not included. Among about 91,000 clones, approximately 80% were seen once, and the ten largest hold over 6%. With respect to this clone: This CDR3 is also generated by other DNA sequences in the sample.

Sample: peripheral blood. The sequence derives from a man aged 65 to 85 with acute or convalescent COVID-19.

CDR3 protein: CATSDSQYRQGAGTGELFF. As DNA, the CDR3 is TGTGCCACCAGTGATTCCCAATACCGACAGGGGGCGGGCACTGGGGAGCTGTTTTTT. The genes are TRBV24-1 and TRBJ2-2; 10 bases are a match to TRBD1. Unmatched junction bases numbered 16, after V lost 2 bases and J lost 8 bases. CDR1 and CDR2 from the germline V gene are KGHDR and SFDVKD. This CDR3 spans 19 amino acids.